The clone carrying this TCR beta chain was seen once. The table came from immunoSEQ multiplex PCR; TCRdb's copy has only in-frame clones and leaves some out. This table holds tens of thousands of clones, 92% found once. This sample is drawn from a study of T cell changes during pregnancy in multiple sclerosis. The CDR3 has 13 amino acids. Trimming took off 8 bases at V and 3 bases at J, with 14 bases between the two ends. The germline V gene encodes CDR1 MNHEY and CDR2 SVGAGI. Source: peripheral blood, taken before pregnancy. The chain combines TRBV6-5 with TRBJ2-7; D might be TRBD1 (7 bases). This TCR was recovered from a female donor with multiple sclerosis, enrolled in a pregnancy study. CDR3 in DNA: TGTGCCAGCGGCGGGACAGTCGACTACGAGCAGTACTTC. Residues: CASGGTVDYEQYF.